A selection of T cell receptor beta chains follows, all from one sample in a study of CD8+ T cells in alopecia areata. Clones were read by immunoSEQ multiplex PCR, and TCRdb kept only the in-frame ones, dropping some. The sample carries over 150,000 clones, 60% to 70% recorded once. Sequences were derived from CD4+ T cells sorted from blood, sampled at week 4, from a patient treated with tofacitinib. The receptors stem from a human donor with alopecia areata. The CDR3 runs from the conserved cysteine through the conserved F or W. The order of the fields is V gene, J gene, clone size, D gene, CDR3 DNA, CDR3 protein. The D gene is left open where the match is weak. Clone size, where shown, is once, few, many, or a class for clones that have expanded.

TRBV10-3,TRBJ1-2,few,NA,TGTGCCATCAGTGTCCGGGCTCTGGGAGAGGGCTACACCTTC,CAISVRALGEGYTF
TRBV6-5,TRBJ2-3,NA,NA,TGTGCCAGCAGTCTGGACCTCACAGATACGCAGTATTTT,CASSLDLTDTQYF
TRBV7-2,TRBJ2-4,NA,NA,TGTGCCAGCAGGGGCGGGACAGCCCCCAGCAGGGACATTCAGTACTTC,CASRGGTAPSRDIQYF
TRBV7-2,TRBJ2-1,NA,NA,TGTGCCAGCAGCTTAGAACTAGCAGGGGGTAGTGAGCAGTTCTTC,CASSLELAGGSEQFF
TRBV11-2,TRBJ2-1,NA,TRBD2,TGTGCCAGCAGCTTAGAAGTTGGCGGGAGTCCTCGCAATGAGCAGTTCTTC,CASSLEVGGSPRNEQFF
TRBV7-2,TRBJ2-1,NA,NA,TGTGCCAGCAGCTTAACCCCGGGGGATGAGCAGTTCTTC,CASSLTPGDEQFF
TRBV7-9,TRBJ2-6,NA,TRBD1,TGTGCCAGCGACAGGACAGGCCTCTCTGGGGCCAACGTCCTGACTTTC,CASDRTGLSGANVLTF
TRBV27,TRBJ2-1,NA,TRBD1,TGTGCCAGCGGACAGGGGGCCGGTGAGCAGTTCTTC,CASGQGAGEQFF
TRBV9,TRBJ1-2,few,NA,TGTGCCAGCAGCGTAGACCAGAACTATGGCTACACCTTC,CASSVDQNYGYTF
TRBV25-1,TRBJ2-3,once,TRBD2,TGTGCCAGCACCGGACTAGCGGGGACAGATACGCAGTATTTT,CASTGLAGTDTQYF
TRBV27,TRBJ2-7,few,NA,TGTGCCAGCAGTTTAGAGGTGGGCTACGAGCAGTACTTC,CASSLEVGYEQYF
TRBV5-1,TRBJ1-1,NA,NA,TGCGCCAGCAGCTTAGTTTATGGCGGGAACACTGAAGCTTTCTTT,CASSLVYGGNTEAFF
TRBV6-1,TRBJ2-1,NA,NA,TGTGCCAGCAGTGAACTCGTGGGGTCCAATGAGCAGTTCTTC,CASSELVGSNEQFF
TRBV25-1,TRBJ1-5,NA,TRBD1,TGTGCCAGCAACCAGGGGGGACAGCCCCAGCATTTT,CASNQGGQPQHF
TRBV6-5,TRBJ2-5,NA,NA,TGTGCCAGCAGTTTAAGAGGGAAGAAGACCCAGTACTTC,CASSLRGKKTQYF
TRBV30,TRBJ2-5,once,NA,TGTGCCTGGAGTGTCGGGACATCTGAGACCCAGTACTTC,CAWSVGTSETQYF
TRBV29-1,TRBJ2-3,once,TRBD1,TGCAGCGTTGCCAAAAGGGGGCCTCTCACAGATACGCAGTATTTT,CSVAKRGPLTDTQYF
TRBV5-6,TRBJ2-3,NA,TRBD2,TGTGCCAGCAGCTTGGATGCGGGAGGCACAGATACGCAGTATTTT,CASSLDAGGTDTQYF
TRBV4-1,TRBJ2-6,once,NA,TGCGCCAGCAGCCAAGCCACGAGTGGGGGGGCGCTTGGGGCCAACGTCCTGACTTTC,CASSQATSGGALGANVLTF
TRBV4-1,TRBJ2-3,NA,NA,TGCGCCAGCAGCCAAGTCGGAGCAGGTTCCGATACGCAGTATTTT,CASSQVGAGSDTQYF
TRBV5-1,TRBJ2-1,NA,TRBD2,TGCGCCAGCAGCTTGCGTCTAGCGGGAGGACATGAGCAGTTCTTC,CASSLRLAGGHEQFF
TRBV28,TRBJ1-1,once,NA,TGTGCCAGCAGTTTGTTGGGGAGAACTGAAGCTTTCTTT,CASSLLGRTEAFF
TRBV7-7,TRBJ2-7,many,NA,TGTGCTAGCAGCTTTGAGAGAGGCCACGAGCAGTACTTC,CASSFERGHEQYF
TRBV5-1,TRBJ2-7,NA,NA,TGCGCCAGCAGCTTGGGAGGGGCCCCATCCTACGAGCAGTACTTC,CASSLGGAPSYEQYF
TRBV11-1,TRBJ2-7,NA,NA,TGTGCCAGCAGTGGAAGCGGAACCTACGAGCAGTACTTC,CASSGSGTYEQYF
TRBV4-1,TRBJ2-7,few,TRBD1,TGCGCCAGCAGCCAGACTACCGGGACAGCCTACGAGCAGTACTTC,CASSQTTGTAYEQYF
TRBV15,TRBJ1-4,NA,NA,TGTGCCACCAGCAGAGCCGGCGAGGCTAATGAAAAACTGTTTTTT,CATSRAGEANEKLFF
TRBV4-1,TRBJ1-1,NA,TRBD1,TGCGCCAGCAGCCAAGATCCAGGGGGCGCAAGGTCTTTTCACACTGAAGCTTTCTTT,CASSQDPGGARSFHTEAFF
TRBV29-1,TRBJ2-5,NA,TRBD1,TGCAGCGTTACAGGGGGCCTGGAGACCCAGTACTTC,CSVTGGLETQYF
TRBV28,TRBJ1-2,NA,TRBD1,TGTGCCAGTCAAAGAAACAGGGGCGCCTATGGCTACACCTTC,CASQRNRGAYGYTF
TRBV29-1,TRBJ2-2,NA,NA,TGCAGCGTTGGGGGGACCGGGGAGCTGTTTTTT,CSVGGTGELFF
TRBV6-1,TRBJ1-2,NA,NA,TGTGCCAGCAGTGTCGGGGAAGCCTATGGCTACACCTTC,CASSVGEAYGYTF
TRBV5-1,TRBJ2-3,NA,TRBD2,TGCGCCAGCAGCAAGACTAGCGGGAGACCCACAGATACGCAGTATTTT,CASSKTSGRPTDTQYF
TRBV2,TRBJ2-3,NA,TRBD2,TGTGCCAGCAGTACCACTAGCGTCGGAGATACGCAGTATTTT,CASSTTSVGDTQYF
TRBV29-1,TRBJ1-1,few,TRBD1,TGCAGCGTCGGGAACAGGGGGGTTTTTGGTTTCTTT,CSVGNRGVFGFF
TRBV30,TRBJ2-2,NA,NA,TGTGCCTGGAGTCCGAGGGCGAACGCCGGGGAGCTGTTTTTT,CAWSPRANAGELFF
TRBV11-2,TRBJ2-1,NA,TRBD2,TGTGCCAGCAGCTTAAGAACGGCGGGGGACAATGAGCAGTTCTTC,CASSLRTAGDNEQFF
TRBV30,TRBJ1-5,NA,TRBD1,TGTGCCTGGAGACGAGGGGGCAGCGGTCAGCCCCAGCATTTT,CAWRRGGSGQPQHF
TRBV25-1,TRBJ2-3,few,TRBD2,TGTGCCAGCTCCCCCGGCGGGGGGCTCACAGATACGCAGTATTTT,CASSPGGGLTDTQYF
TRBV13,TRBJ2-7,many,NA,TGTGCCAGCAGCAGGGGAGGGGGTGGCTACGAGCAGTACTTC,CASSRGGGGYEQYF
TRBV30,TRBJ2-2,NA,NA,TGTGCCTGGAGACCGCTGATATACACCGGGGAGCTGTTTTTT,CAWRPLIYTGELFF
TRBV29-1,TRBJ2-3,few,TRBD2,TGCAGCGTTCGACTAGCGGGAGCCTCCACAGATACGCAGTATTTT,CSVRLAGASTDTQYF
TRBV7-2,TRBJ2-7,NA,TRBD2,TGTGCCAGCAGCTTAGTTGGACTAGCGGGAGGTTTCCACGAGCAGTACTTC,CASSLVGLAGGFHEQYF
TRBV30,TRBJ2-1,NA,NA,TGTGCCTGGAGGTGGCTAGCCAATGAGCAGTTCTTC,CAWRWLANEQFF
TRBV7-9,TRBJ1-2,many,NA,TGTGCCAGCAGCCGGAATTTCAACTATGGCTACACCTTC,CASSRNFNYGYTF
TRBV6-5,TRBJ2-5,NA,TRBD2,TGTGCCAGCAGTTTTGGACTAGTTCAGGAGACCCAGTACTTC,CASSFGLVQETQYF
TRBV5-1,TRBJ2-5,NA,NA,TGCGCCAGCAGCCCAACACAAGAGACCCAGTACTTC,CASSPTQETQYF
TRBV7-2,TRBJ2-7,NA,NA,TGTGCCAGCAGCAAGTTAAAGGAGCAGTACTTC,CASSKLKEQYF
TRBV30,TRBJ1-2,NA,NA,TGTGCCTGGAGTACCTGGCCCGGGCAGGGCTACACCTTC,CAWSTWPGQGYTF
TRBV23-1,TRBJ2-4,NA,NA,TGCGCCAGCGGATACCATGCGGACATTCAGTACTTC,CASGYHADIQYF
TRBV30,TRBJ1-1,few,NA,TGTGCCTGCAAGCCCAACACTGAAGCTTTCTTT,CACKPNTEAFF
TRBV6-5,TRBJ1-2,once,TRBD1,TGTGCCAGCAGTCAGGACAGGGCTGCCGGTGGCTACACCTTC,CASSQDRAAGGYTF
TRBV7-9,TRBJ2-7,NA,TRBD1,TGTGCCAGCAGCTTACCCGCAGGGGGCAACGAGCAGTACTTC,CASSLPAGGNEQYF
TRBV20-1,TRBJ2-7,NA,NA,TGCAGTGCTAGAGTCGGTGGCGAGCAGTACTTC,CSARVGGEQYF
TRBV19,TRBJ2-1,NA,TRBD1,TGTGCCAGTAGTGTCCCCGGGACAGTCTACAATGAGCAGTTCTTC,CASSVPGTVYNEQFF
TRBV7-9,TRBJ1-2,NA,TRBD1,TGTGCCAGCAGCTTAGACCGAATGACAGGGGGCAAGGTCTATGGCTACACCTTC,CASSLDRMTGGKVYGYTF
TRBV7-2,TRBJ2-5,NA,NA,TGTGCCAGCAGCCCGCAGGGACGGCTGCAAGAGACCCAGTACTTC,CASSPQGRLQETQYF
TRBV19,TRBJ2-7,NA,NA,TGTGCCAGTAGTATGAGGGGCAGCTCCTACGAGCAGTACTTC,CASSMRGSSYEQYF
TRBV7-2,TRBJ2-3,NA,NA,TGTGCCAGCAGCGAGATACAGGGCCTAGGGGATACGCAGTATTTT,CASSEIQGLGDTQYF